This TCR beta chain was documented in a study of control samples from healthy donors and cancer patients. This clone was observed once. One junction end disagrees with the germline gene, perhaps due to a read error. The protocol was immunoSEQ multiplex PCR, while the TCRdb copy is restricted to in-frame clones and leaves out a portion. Altogether about 120,000 clones are present, 80% to 95% being singletons, with the ten largest covering 0.55% to 0.6%. CDR1 and CDR2 (germline): MNHEY, SVGAGI. This CDR3 has 10 amino acids. This sequence was found in a man older than 75 with head and neck cancer. What was sequenced was PBMCs. The gene calls are TRBV6-5 and TRBJ2-7; no definite D call. CDR3 loop: CASGYYEQYF. The CDR3 DNA is TGTGCCAGCGGTTACTACGAGCAGTACTTC.